A single sample is the source of the 32 T cell receptor beta chains below, sequenced in a study of shared clonotypes between healthy human individuals. TCRdb's table, derived via immunoSEQ multiplex PCR, lists solely in-frame clones and lacks some. The top ten hold 9.5% to 15% of the sample, which has about half a million clones, about 72% seen once. The sample taken for sequencing was PBMCs. The receptors stem from a woman aged 40-49 years in good health. Some clones in this sample may be carry-over from other donors' samples.

The J gene is TRBJ2-7, the V gene TRBV27, with a possible D match to TRBD1 (6 bases). The CDR3 spans 17 residues. V dropped 7 bases and J dropped 7 bases, with 29 bases sitting between them. Germline loops: CDR1 MNHEY, CDR2 SMNVEV (reference sequence). This CDR3 is CASTPGGWDTTFGEQYF. The CDR3 coding sequence is TGTGCCAGCACCCCAGGAGGCTGGGACACGACTTTTGGGGAGCAGTACTTC.

In the case of this clone: At the DNA level, this CDR3 is encoded by other sequences in the same sample as well. This rearrangement joins TRBV6-1 to TRBJ2-7; D not resolved. CDR3 length: 11 amino acids. Germline lookup yields CDR1 MNHNS and CDR2 SASEGT. V lost 2 bases and J lost 3, with 2 bases in between. CDR3 nucleotide sequence: TGTGCCAGCAGTGAACGCTACGAGCAGTACTTC. Its protein product is CASSERYEQYF.

This sequence joins TRBV13 and TRBJ2-7; D is unresolved. The CDR3 runs 12 residues. V lost 2 bases and J 1 base, leaving 3 bases between the germline ends. The V gene's germline CDR1 is PRHDT and CDR2 FYEKMQ (reference sequence). In DNA form, the CDR3 reads TGTGCCAGCAGCTTATGGTCCTACGAGCAGTACTTC. Translated: CASSLWSYEQYF.

This sequence joins TRBV5-1 and TRBJ2-7; D gene ambiguous. Germline loops: CDR1 SGHRS, CDR2 YFSETQ. This CDR3 contains 14 residues. The V end was cut by 3 bases, the J end by 0 bases, with 10 bases between. DNA of the CDR3: TGCGCCAGCAGCTCGACGCCACTCTCCTACGAGCAGTACTTC. This gives the protein CASSSTPLSYEQYF.

The chain links TRBV5-1 to TRBJ2-5; 7 bases agree with TRBD2. Gene TRBJ2-7 matches the end of the DNA better, so the J call may be wrong. CDR3 length: 15 residues. Germline V gene data show CDR1 as SGHRS and CDR2 as YFSETQ. For the CDR3, the DNA is TGCGCCAGCAGCTTGTCGGGCGGGAGTAGCTACGAGCAGTACTTC. This translates into CASSLSGGSSYEQYF.

J is TRBJ2-2 and V is TRBV7-2, with a possible D match to TRBD2 (6 bases). V was pared by 5 bases and J by 5 bases, with 12 bases between. This CDR3 has 14 residues. In germline, CDR1 is SGHTA, CDR2 FQGNSA. Written as DNA, the CDR3 is TGTGCCAGCAGCCAGGGACTGGGAACCGGGGAGCTGTTTTTT. This gives the protein CASSQGLGTGELFF.

The table lists this clone with a count of one. This chain uses TRBV19 with TRBJ2-3; 9 nucleotides match TRBD1. This CDR3 region has 15 residues. J was trimmed by 4 bases and V by 10 bases; bases with no gene match: 12. Germline assignment: CDR1 LNHDA and CDR2 SQIVND (reference sequence). The CDR3 DNA follows: TGTGCCACCCAGAGGGGGGACAGGGATGCAGATACGCAGTATTTT. This encodes CATQRGDRDADTQYF.

The V call is TRBV7-3, the J call TRBJ1-6; tentative D call: TRBD1 (5 bases). Germline CDR1 is SGHTA and CDR2 is FQGTGA. V gave up 5 bases and J gave up 7 bases, with 9 bases separating them. The CDR3 has 13 amino acids. The CDR3 region is CASSPGPNSPLHF. DNA for the CDR3: TGTGCCAGCAGCCCAGGGCCAAATTCACCCCTCCACTTT.

This clone was observed a few times. The chain employs TRBV18 and TRBJ2-1, with TRBD1 identical over 9 bases. The V gene's germline CDR1 is KGHSH and CDR2 LQKENI. The CDR3 has 16 amino acids. J was trimmed by 8 bases and V by 6 bases; bases with no gene match: 14. DNA for the CDR3: TGTGCCAGCTCGCCAAATTCCGGGACAGGGCACGATGAGCAGTTCTTC. Its translation is CASSPNSGTGHDEQFF.

The J gene is TRBJ2-1, the V gene TRBV5-4; no definite D call. Germline CDR1 reads SGHNT; CDR2 reads YYREEE (reference sequence). The CDR3 length is 14 residues. Trimming shortened V by 5 bases and J by 0 bases, and 9 bases separated the two germline ends. CDR3 in amino acids: CASRMPSSYNEQFF. The CDR3 coding sequence is TGTGCCAGCAGAATGCCGAGCTCCTACAATGAGCAGTTCTTC.

The chain is built from TRBV11-2 and TRBJ2-7, with D tentatively TRBD1 or TRBD2 (5 bases each). The ends were cut back, 7 bases at V and 5 bases at J, with 15 bases in the middle. The length of the CDR3 is 13 residues. CDR1 and CDR2 (germline): SGHAT, FQNNGV. CDR3 coding DNA: TGTGCCAGCAACTCAGGGACGCTCGACGAGCAGTACTTC. This translates into CASNSGTLDEQYF. The whole variable domain, filled in from reference TRBV11-2 and TRBJ2-7, reads EAGVAQSPRYKIIEKRQSVAFWCNPISGHATLYWYQQILGQGPKLLIQFQNNGVVDDSQLPKDRFSAERLKGVDSTLKIQPAKLEDSAVYLCASNSGTLDEQYFGPGTRLTVT.

J is TRBJ2-5 and V is TRBV2; the D is unclear. This CDR3 comprises 15 residues. V lost 4 bases to trimming and J lost 5 bases, with 17 bases between them. Germline CDR1 SNHLY, CDR2 FYNNEI. CDR3 in DNA: TGTGCCAGCAGTGGTATTCGCGGTCCGACGGAGACCCAGTACTTC. Translation gives CASSGIRGPTETQYF.

The chain uses TRBV5-1 and TRBJ2-2; 7 bases line up with TRBD1. This CDR3 spans 15 amino acids. J lost 0 bases, V lost 2 bases, and 1 base had no gene match. CDR1 is SGHRS and CDR2 is YFSETQ in the germline V gene. Here the CDR3 reads CASSLQGSNTGELFF. The CDR3 region has the DNA TGCGCCAGCAGCTTACAGGGGTCGAACACCGGGGAGCTGTTTTTT.

V and J are TRBV18 and TRBJ2-1; D assignment may be TRBD1 or TRBD2 (7 bases each). Germline V gene sequence: CDR1 KGHSH, CDR2 LQKENI. Trimming removed 3 bases at V and 3 bases at J, with 15 bases between. The CDR3 sequence is 16 residues long. DNA for the CDR3: TGTGCCAGCTCACCGACAACAGGGGAGGGCTACAATGAGCAGTTCTTC. It specifies CASSPTTGEGYNEQFF.

The V gene is TRBV28, the J gene TRBJ2-7; TRBD2 matches 15 bases. This CDR3 is built from 17 residues. Germline CDR1 MDHEN, CDR2 SYDVKM. V shed 7 bases, J shed 2 bases, and the junction held 9 bases outside the gene matches. DNA of the CDR3: TGTGCCAGCACCGGGACTAGCGGGAGGTCTATAACCTACGAGCAGTACTTC. This encodes CASTGTSGRSITYEQYF.

The rearrangement links TRBV29-1 to TRBJ2-7, with TRBD2 matching 8 bases. Germline V gene lookup returns CDR1 SQVTM and CDR2 ANQGSEA. V lost 7 bases to trimming and J lost 3 bases; unmatched junction nucleotides: 5. The CDR3 sequence is 12 residues long. The CDR3 DNA is TGCAGCGCGCGGGCGGGGGGCTACGAGCAGTACTTC. Translated: CSARAGGYEQYF.

This clone was seen a handful of times. The rearrangement joins TRBV7-8 to TRBJ2-1; 8 positions match TRBD2. Germline values: CDR1 SGHVS, CDR2 FQNEAQ. The junction had 8 bases not matched to a gene; V was cut back by 5 bases and J by 2 bases. The CDR3 totals 16 residues. As DNA, the CDR3 is TGTGCCAGCAGCGGGGGAAGCGGGAGAACCTACAATGAGCAGTTCTTC. It specifies CASSGGSGRTYNEQFF.

The chain combines TRBV28 with TRBJ1-5; TRBD1 might be the D (5 bases). The CDR3 totals 14 residues. Germline V gene data show CDR1 as MDHEN and CDR2 as SYDVKM. Deletions cut 5 bases from V and 5 bases from J, with 13 bases between. DNA of the CDR3: TGTGCCAGCAGTAAAGGTGGCAGGGATCAGCCCCAGCATTTT. This translates into CASSKGGRDQPQHF.

This chain joins TRBV6-1 and TRBJ2-5; TRBD2 is a possible D gene (7 bases). Deletions cut 3 bases from V and 1 base from J, with 12 bases between. Germline values: CDR1 MNHNS, CDR2 SASEGT. The CDR3 has 15 amino acids. The CDR3 DNA reads TGTGCCAGCAGTGACTTGGGGGGGGCCCAAGAGACCCAGTACTTC. This gives the protein CASSDLGGAQETQYF.

The chain uses TRBV7-2 and TRBJ1-3; D ambiguous. Germline CDR1 and CDR2: SGHTA and FQGNSA. The V end lost 5 bases, the J end lost 2 bases, and 10 bases lay between the germline ends. The CDR3 runs 14 residues. CDR3 amino acids: CASSLGSPGNTIYF. In DNA form, the CDR3 reads TGTGCCAGCAGCCTGGGGAGTCCTGGAAACACCATATATTTT. The full variable domain, in which reference TRBV7-2 and TRBJ1-3 provide the parts outside the CDR3, is GAGVSQSPSNKVTEKGKDVELRCDPISGHTALYWYRQSLGQGLEFLIYFQGNSAPDKSGLPSDRFSAERTGGSVSTLTIQRTQQEDSAVYLCASSLGSPGNTIYFGEGSWLTVV.

The rearrangement links TRBV28 to TRBJ2-1; D call uncertain. The germline V gene has CDR1 MDHEN and CDR2 SYDVKM. V dropped 7 bases and J dropped 4 bases, with 5 bases sitting between them. CDR3 length equals 11 residues. The CDR3 nucleotides read TGTGCCAGCACTCGATACAATGAGCAGTTCTTC. Amino acids: CASTRYNEQFF.

This clone was counted between two and nine times. The chain recombines TRBV5-1 with TRBJ1-1; 7 positions match TRBD1. Germline trimming cut 0 bases from V and 4 bases from J; bases unmatched to any gene: 9. Per the germline V gene, CDR1 is SGHRS and CDR2 is YFSETQ. This CDR3 has 16 residues. In nucleotides, the CDR3 is TGCGCCAGCAGCTTGGATGGACAGGTCCGTGGCACTGAAGCTTTCTTT. This gives the protein CASSLDGQVRGTEAFF.

This clone appeared a single time. The rearrangement joins TRBV25-1 to TRBJ2-3; D tentatively fits TRBD1 or TRBD2 (5 bases each). The length of the CDR3 is 14 residues. Germline-derived CDR1 and CDR2 are MGHDK and SYGVNS. Trimming left V 3 bases short and J 4 bases short, with 11 bases between. This chain's CDR3 is CASSEWGSADTQYF. The CDR3 DNA follows: TGTGCCAGCAGTGAGTGGGGGTCCGCAGATACGCAGTATTTT.

This clone showed up many times. Other DNA sequences in this specimen translate into the identical CDR3. The CDR3 sequence: CASSYQRAQPQHF. As DNA, the CDR3 is TGTGCCAGCAGTTACCAGAGGGCTCAGCCCCAGCATTTT. The chain carries TRBV6-5 and TRBJ1-5; D unclear. V was pared by 2 bases and J by 6 bases, with 8 bases between. The CDR3 has 13 amino acids. Germline V CDR1 and CDR2: MNHEY, SVGAGI.

The CDR3 sequence: CAWSKRPPGNYGYTF. In DNA, the CDR3 is TGTGCCTGGAGTAAAAGGCCCCCCGGCAACTATGGCTACACCTTC. The J gene is TRBJ1-2, the V gene TRBV30; D gene ambiguous. Per the germline V gene, CDR1 is GTSNPN and CDR2 is SVGIG (reference sequence). Trimming pared 2 bases from V and 2 bases from J, leaving 15 bases between. The CDR3 length is 15 residues.

The rearrangement links TRBV18 to TRBJ2-2; maybe TRBD1 (6 bases). The CDR3 has 16 residues. The germline V gene encodes CDR1 KGHSH and CDR2 LQKENI. Trimming took 3 bases from V and 5 from J, leaving 16 bases between them. The chain's CDR3 is CASSPPTPGQTGELFF. The DNA for the CDR3 is TGTGCCAGCTCACCGCCGACCCCGGGACAAACCGGGGAGCTGTTTTTT.

The V gene is TRBV28, the J gene TRBJ1-2; weak D call: TRBD1 (5 bases). The CDR3 loop spans 12 amino acids. Trimming took off 3 bases at V and 8 bases at J, with 10 bases between the two ends. Germline CDR1 reads MDHEN; CDR2 reads SYDVKM. The CDR3 here is CASSLTGDGYTF. The CDR3 DNA is TGTGCCAGCAGTTTGACCGGGGACGGCTACACCTTC.

The chain couples TRBV7-9 to TRBJ2-5, with D possibly being TRBD1 (5 bases). The CDR3 is made up of 15 amino acids. Trimming removed 8 bases from V and 2 bases from J, with 18 bases in between. Germline V gene lookup returns CDR1 SEHNR and CDR2 FQNEAQ (reference sequence). In nucleotides, the CDR3 is TGTGCCAGCCTGGGTGGCAGGGCCTCTCAAGAGACCCAGTACTTC. This sequence encodes CASLGGRASQETQYF. Full variable domain (remainder filled in from reference TRBV7-9 and TRBJ2-5): DTGVSQNPRHKITKRGQNVTFRCDPISEHNRLYWYRQTLGQGPEFLTYFQNEAQLEKSRLLSDRFSAERPKGSFSTLEIQRTEQGDSAMYLCASLGGRASQETQYFGPGTRLLVL.

The chain combines TRBV5-1 with TRBJ2-5; 11 bases match TRBD2. This CDR3 spans 15 amino acids. Unmatched junction bases numbered 4, after V lost 4 bases and J lost 2 bases. Germline assignment: CDR1 SGHRS and CDR2 YFSETQ. The CDR3 DNA follows: TGCGCCAGCAGCGAGACTAGCGGGGCACAAGAGACCCAGTACTTC. Its translation: CASSETSGAQETQYF.

V and J are TRBV28 and TRBJ2-7; TRBD1 matches 9 bases. The CDR3 is 15 residues long. Looked up from germline, CDR1 is MDHEN and CDR2 is SYDVKM. The V segment lost 6 bases and the J segment 3 bases; nucleotides outside the gene matches: 9. This chain's CDR3 is CASSSDRGVIYEQYF. CDR3 DNA: TGTGCCAGCAGCTCGGACAGGGGAGTTATCTACGAGCAGTACTTC. Based on the CDR3 plus reference TRBV28 and TRBJ2-7, the full variable domain is DVKVTQSSRYLVKRTGEKVFLECVQDMDHENMFWYRQDPGLGLRLIYFSYDVKMKEKGDIPEGYSVSREKKERFSLILESASTNQTSMYLCASSSDRGVIYEQYFGPGTRLTVT.

The rearrangement uses TRBV28 and TRBJ1-5; no clear D gene. Trimming removed 2 bases at V and 1 base at J, with 3 bases between. The CDR3 sequence is 13 residues long. The germline V gene encodes CDR1 MDHEN and CDR2 SYDVKM. CDR3 sequence reads: CASSLRSNQPQHF. In nucleotides, the CDR3 is TGTGCCAGCAGTTTACGGAGCAATCAGCCCCAGCATTTT.

This sequence joins TRBV28 and TRBJ2-7, with 7 bases aligning to TRBD2. From germline, CDR1 is MDHEN and CDR2 SYDVKM. After removal of 3 bases from V and 2 bases from J, the junction contained 1 base not matched to a gene. The CDR3 extends over 13 amino acids. The CDR3 coding sequence is TGTGCCAGCAGTTTTGCGGGAGCCTACGAGCAGTACTTC. Translating gives CASSFAGAYEQYF.